Each of the 22 T cell receptor beta chains below was sequenced from the same sample in a study of regulatory T cells in long-lasting Graves disease. The time point here: newly diagnosed GD, antithyroid drugs for less than 3 months. Following extraction of RNA from PBMCs, that RNA was used to make the TCR library. TCR beta libraries were built with iRepertoire HTBI primers and Arm-PCR of CDR3 regions. TCRdb reprocessed the multiplex PCR reads with MiXCR, giving one entry per CDR3 protein. This table holds hundreds of thousands of distinct CDR3 sequences, about 15% found once. The same sample was also studied in work on T cells in Graves' hyperthyroidism and ophthalmopathy.

Sequencing was performed on peripheral blood mononuclear cells (PBMCs), taken at new diagnosis, from a patient treated with antithyroid drugs. The receptors come from a woman aged 25 to 45 with Graves disease.

This clonotype appeared many times. The chain has TRBV7-9 and TRBJ2-5, with 9 bases aligning to TRBD2. The germline gives CDR1 SEHNR, CDR2 FQNEAQ (reference sequence). The CDR3 contains 15 residues. The junction had 6 bases not matched to a gene; V was cut back by 1 base and J by 6 bases. The CDR3 spells CASSLEAGGWKTQYF. CDR3 nucleotides: TGTGCCAGCAGCTTAGAGGCGGGAGGGTGGAAGACCCAGTACTTC. The entire variable domain, with the rest obtained from reference TRBV7-9 and TRBJ2-5, is as follows: DTGVSQNPRHKITKRGQNVTFRCDPISEHNRLYWYRQTLGQGPEFLTYFQNEAQLEKSRLLSDRFSAERPKGSFSTLEIQRTEQGDSAMYLCASSLEAGGWKTQYFGPGTRLLVL.

This clonotype was recorded a few times. The rearrangement links TRBV30 to TRBJ1-2; D gene uncertain. The V end lost 2 bases, the J end lost 1 base, and 8 bases lay between the germline ends. This CDR3 comprises 13 residues. Germline lookup yields CDR1 GTSNPN and CDR2 SVGIG (reference sequence). This CDR3 is CAWSLTLNYGYTF. DNA of the CDR3: TGTGCCTGGAGTTTAACGCTTAACTATGGCTACACCTTC. The full variable domain, rest sourced from reference TRBV30 and TRBJ1-2, is SQTIHQWPATLVQPVGSPLSLECTVEGTSNPNLYWYRQAAGRGLQLLFYSVGIGQISSEVPQNLSASRPQDRQFILSSKKLLLSDSGFYLCAWSLTLNYGYTFGSGTRLTVV.

On this clonotype itself: Given a much more abundant clone one base away, this may be a read error. This chain joins TRBV20-1 and TRBJ1-1, with 7 bases lining up with TRBD1. Germline loops: CDR1 DFQATT, CDR2 SNEGSKA (reference sequence). CDR3 length: 11 amino acids. The CDR3 DNA reads as TGCATTGCCCCCCGACAGGGAAAAGCTTTCTTT. This encodes CIAPRQGKAFF.

This clonotype was recorded at least ten times. The chain recombines TRBV6-1 with TRBJ1-2; tentative D call: TRBD1 (6 bases). Germline V CDR1 and CDR2: MNHNS, SASEGT. The CDR3 consists of 13 residues. Trimming took 6 bases from V and 4 from J, leaving 12 bases between them. The CDR3 DNA reads TGTGCCAGCAGACAAGGGACATCCTATGGCTACACCTTC. Translation gives CASRQGTSYGYTF.

V gene TRBV27 combines with J gene TRBJ2-7; maybe TRBD2 (7 bases). The CDR3 contains 16 residues. Germline CDR1 is MNHEY and CDR2 is SMNVEV (reference sequence). The V and J ends lost 5 bases and 1 base respectively, with 18 bases between them. The CDR3 DNA reads TGTGCCAGCAGTCCGGGTGCGGGGGCCTTGTCCTACGAGCAGTACTTC. Its translation: CASSPGAGALSYEQYF.

This clonotype was detected only a few times. At one of its ends the junction is not consistent with the germline gene, which may arise from a read error. The chain recombines TRBV7-7 with TRBJ2-1, with D possibly being TRBD2 (6 bases). CDR1 SSHAT and CDR2 FNYEAQ come from the germline V gene (reference sequence). The CDR3 loop spans 16 amino acids. The CDR3 sequence: CASSRREIESGNEQFF. CDR3 nucleotide sequence: TGTGCTAGCAGCCGACGGGAGATCGAATCTGGTAATGAGCAGTTCTTC.

There are many counts of this clonotype. The chain has TRBV5-1 and TRBJ1-1, with D perhaps TRBD1 (5 bases). The CDR3 is 15 amino acids. Germline-derived CDR1 and CDR2 are SGHRS and YFSETQ. The germline V and J ends were trimmed by 4 bases and 4 bases, with 17 bases remaining between them. The CDR3: CASSEGASESTEAFF. CDR3 in DNA: TGCGCCAGCAGCGAAGGGGCCTCCGAGAGCACTGAAGCTTTCTTT. Full variable domain (remainder filled in from reference TRBV5-1 and TRBJ1-1): KAGVTQTPRYLIKTRGQQVTLSCSPISGHRSVSWYQQTPGQGLQFLFEYFSETQRNKGNFPGRFSGRQFSNSRSEMNVSTLELGDSALYLCASSEGASESTEAFFGQGTRLTVV.

Notes on this clonotype: This may stem from a read error, because a much larger clone lies one nucleotide away. V gene TRBV2 combines with J gene TRBJ2-5; TRBD2 aligns across 8 bases. Per germline, CDR1 SNHLY and CDR2 FYNNEI. The CDR3 totals 15 residues. The CDR3 is CVSSETGGPLETQYF. The CDR3 DNA sequence: TGTGTCAGCAGTGAGACGGGAGGGCCACTGGAGACCCAGTACTTC.

This clonotype was counted at least ten times. The chain joins TRBV2 to TRBJ1-5; D not resolved. CDR3 length: 14 amino acids. The V end lost 4 bases, the J end lost 4 bases, and 11 bases lay between the germline ends. Germline CDR1 reads SNHLY; CDR2 reads FYNNEI. CDR3 in amino acids: CASSVTQMNQPQHF. In nucleotides, the CDR3 is TGTGCCAGCAGTGTTACGCAGATGAATCAGCCCCAGCATTTT.

The rearrangement joins TRBV27 to TRBJ2-7; D possibly corresponds to TRBD1 (6 bases). The germline V gene has CDR1 MNHEY and CDR2 SMNVEV (reference sequence). CDR3 size: 14 residues. V lost 2 bases to trimming and J lost 6 bases, with 14 bases between them. CDR3 nucleotide sequence: TGTGCCAGCAGTTTAGACCTACAGGGTCGCGAGCAGTACTTC. It codes for CASSLDLQGREQYF.

This clonotype appeared a few times. At one of its ends the junction is not consistent with the germline gene, which may arise from a read error. This chain joins TRBV20-1 and TRBJ2-1, with 8 bases identical to TRBD2. In germline, CDR1 is DFQATT, CDR2 SNEGSKA (reference sequence). The CDR3 has 16 residues. CDR3: CNARDLSAGGGNEQFF. The CDR3 nucleotides read TGCAATGCTAGAGATCTTTCGGCGGGAGGTGGCAATGAGCAGTTCTTC.

This clonotype appeared many times. CDR3 loop: CASSSGGEQFF. In DNA form, the CDR3 reads TGTGCCAGCTCCAGCGGTGGGGAGCAGTTCTTC. The chain is built from TRBV11-2 and TRBJ2-1, with D perhaps matching TRBD2 (5 bases). The CDR3 length is 11 residues. Trimming stripped 8 bases from V and 10 bases from J, with 12 bases between. Looked up from germline, CDR1 is SGHAT and CDR2 is FQNNGV.

This clonotype appeared a few times. Compared with germline, one end of the junction differs, possibly owing to a read error. This sequence joins TRBV30 and TRBJ1-2; a weak D match, TRBD1 (5 bases). The CDR3 is 12 residues long. Germline V gives CDR1 GTSNPN, CDR2 SVGIG (reference sequence). The CDR3 coding sequence is TGTGTCTGGAGCCAGACGGGGGAAGGCTACACCTTC. Protein: CVWSQTGEGYTF.

This clonotype was counted at least ten times. The chain carries TRBV5-5 and TRBJ1-4; D gene uncertain. V was cut by 0 bases and J by 2 bases, with 8 bases left in between. CDR3 length: 15 amino acids. Germline V gene lookup returns CDR1 SGHKS and CDR2 YYEKEE (reference sequence). In DNA, the CDR3 is TGTGCCAGCAGCTTGGAGGGCCGGACTAATGAAAAACTGTTTTTT. Encoded protein: CASSLEGRTNEKLFF.

This clonotype was seen only a few times. This chain links TRBV28 with TRBJ2-7; tentative D call: TRBD2 (5 bases). Germline V gene data show CDR1 as MDHEN and CDR2 as SYDVKM. This CDR3 has 13 amino acids. CDR3 DNA sequence: TGTGCCAGCAGTTTATACGGGTCACGGCCTCGGAGGGTC. It is translated as CASSLYGSRPRRV.

The chain couples TRBV5-1 to TRBJ1-1; D gene unclear. Germline CDR1 is SGHRS and CDR2 is YFSETQ. This CDR3 is 15 amino acids long. The V end was cut by 2 bases, the J end by 4 bases, with 15 bases between. CDR3 in amino acids: CASSLGGLTTTEAFF. Here the CDR3 DNA reads TGCGCCAGCAGCTTAGGTGGCCTCACGACCACTGAAGCTTTCTTT.

The chain recombines TRBV20-1 with TRBJ1-5; maybe TRBD1 (5 bases). CDR1 and CDR2 from the germline V gene are DFQATT and SNEGSKA (reference sequence). The V end was cut by 3 bases, the J end by 1 base, with 16 bases between. The CDR3 length is 16 residues. Here the CDR3 DNA reads TGCAGTGCTAGCCCCCGTGGGGGGGTAAGCAATCAGCCCCAGCATTTT. Residues: CSASPRGGVSNQPQHF.

V and J are TRBV5-4 and TRBJ2-5; TRBD1 is a possible D gene (5 bases). Germline V gives CDR1 SGHNT, CDR2 YYREEE (reference sequence). The CDR3 length is 12 residues. Trimming removed 6 bases at V and 5 bases at J, with 11 bases between. The CDR3 region is CASTRVGETQYF. The CDR3 DNA is TGTGCCAGCACCAGGGTGGGGGAGACCCAGTACTTC.

This clonotype was detected ten times or more. The chain links TRBV28 to TRBJ2-7, with D unclear. From germline, CDR1 is MDHEN and CDR2 SYDVKM. This CDR3 contains 14 residues. V lost 4 bases, J lost 3 bases, and 13 bases lay in between. Here the CDR3 DNA reads TGTGCCAGCAGTTCTCCGGAGCCAAACTACGAGCAGTACTTC. Translation: CASSSPEPNYEQYF.

Worth noting for this clonotype: It may be a read error: a sequence one base away is much more abundant. The rearrangement uses TRBV5-1 and TRBJ2-1, with 12 bases lining up with TRBD2. The V segment lost 3 bases and the J segment 5 bases; nucleotides outside the gene matches: 6. CDR1 and CDR2 (germline): SGHRS, YFSETQ. CDR3 length: 16 amino acids. Here the CDR3 DNA reads TGCGCCAGCAGCTGGGCTAGCGGGAGGGACCACAATGAGCAGTTCTTC. Translation gives CASSWASGRDHNEQFF.

To note about this clonotype: Just one base apart from a much larger clone, this may be a read error. This chain joins TRBV20-1 and TRBJ1-5; D is ambiguous. Germline V gives CDR1 DFQATT, CDR2 SNEGSKA (reference sequence). The CDR3 runs 12 residues. CDR3 residues: CSAGPSNQLQHF. The DNA for the CDR3 is TGCAGTGCTGGCCCTAGCAATCAGCTCCAGCATTTT.

This clonotype was counted at least ten times. The chain joins TRBV11-1 to TRBJ2-1; D not resolved. Trimming cost V 5 bases and J 4 bases, with 9 bases left between them. CDR3 size: 13 residues. Germline values: CDR1 SGHAT, CDR2 FQDESV (reference sequence). CDR3 nucleotides: TGTGCCAGCAGCGCGCATTTGTACAATGAGCAGTTCTTC. This translates into CASSAHLYNEQFF. Together with reference TRBV11-1 and TRBJ2-1, the CDR3 gives the full variable domain: EAEVAQSPRYKITEKSQAVAFWCDPISGHATLYWYRQILGQGPELLVQFQDESVVDDSQLPKDRFSAERLKGVDSTLKIQPAELGDSAMYLCASSAHLYNEQFFGPGTRLTVL.